This TCR beta chain was sequenced in a study of shared clonotypes between healthy human individuals. Whole-study results and caveats: Across subsets, estimated richness was generally greater for naive than for memory populations.

This CDR3 has 13 amino acids. V was trimmed by 0 bases and J by 7 bases, leaving 7 bases between them. CDR1 and CDR2 from the germline V gene are SEHNR and FQNEAQ (reference sequence). Of note for this clone: Its antigen is as yet unknown.

Genomic DNA of each subset was evenly split across several immunoSEQ plates. Generated by immunoSEQ multiplex PCR, the TCRdb table keeps only in-frame clones and is missing some. The repertoire holds over a million clones, with around 78% as singletons. The source is a young man in good health. Some clones in this sample may be carry-over from other donors' samples. The chain has TRBV7-9 and TRBJ1-3, with D unresolved. The specimen was memory CD4+ T cells from PBMCs. Subset given: CD45RA-negative fraction. The CDR3 nucleotides read TGTGCCAGCAGCTTAGCGGTCGGGAACACCATATATTTT. Protein product: CASSLAVGNTIYF.